Sequencing of this T cell receptor (beta chain) was carried out in a study of chemoradiotherapy in HPV16-positive cancers. On the study more broadly: Candidate HPV-specific T-cell clones and common TCR motifs came from functional assays in two HPV16-positive patients.

Repeated repertoire sampling spanned the course of chemoradiotherapy. Looked up from germline, CDR1 is SNHLY and CDR2 is FYNNEI. This CDR3 has 16 residues. The V and J ends lost 3 bases and 5 bases, in that order; junction bases with no gene match: 8. Worth noting for this clone: What it binds is unknown.

Generated by immunoSEQ multiplex PCR, the TCRdb table keeps only in-frame clones and is missing some. The top ten clones hold roughly 9% of a sample with just under 4,000 clones, roughly 80% of them seen once. Study-wide results and limits: Candidate HPV-specific clones and E7-related TCR motifs grew in tumor during treatment.

The source is a human donor with HPV-associated anogenital cancer. Sequenced here: tumor tissue, sampled from a patient who underwent chemoradiotherapy. The V gene is TRBV2, the J gene TRBJ2-2; 8 bases map to TRBD2. The CDR3 DNA reads TGTGCCAGCAGTGATTCGGGCGGGAGGTCGACCGGGGAGCTGTTTTTT. Translating gives CASSDSGGRSTGELFF.